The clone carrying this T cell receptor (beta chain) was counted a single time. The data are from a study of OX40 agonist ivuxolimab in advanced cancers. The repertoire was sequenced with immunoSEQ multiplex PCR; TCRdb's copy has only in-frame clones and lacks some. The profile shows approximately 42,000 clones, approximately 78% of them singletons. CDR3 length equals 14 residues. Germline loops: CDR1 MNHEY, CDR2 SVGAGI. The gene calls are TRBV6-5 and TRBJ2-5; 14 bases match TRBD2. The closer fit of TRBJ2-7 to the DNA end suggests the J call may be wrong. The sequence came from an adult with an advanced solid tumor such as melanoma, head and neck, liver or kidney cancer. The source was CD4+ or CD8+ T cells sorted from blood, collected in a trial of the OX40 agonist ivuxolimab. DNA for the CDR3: TGTGCCAGCAGCCGGGGACTAGCGGGAGCCGAGCAGTACTTC. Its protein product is CASSRGLAGAEQYF.